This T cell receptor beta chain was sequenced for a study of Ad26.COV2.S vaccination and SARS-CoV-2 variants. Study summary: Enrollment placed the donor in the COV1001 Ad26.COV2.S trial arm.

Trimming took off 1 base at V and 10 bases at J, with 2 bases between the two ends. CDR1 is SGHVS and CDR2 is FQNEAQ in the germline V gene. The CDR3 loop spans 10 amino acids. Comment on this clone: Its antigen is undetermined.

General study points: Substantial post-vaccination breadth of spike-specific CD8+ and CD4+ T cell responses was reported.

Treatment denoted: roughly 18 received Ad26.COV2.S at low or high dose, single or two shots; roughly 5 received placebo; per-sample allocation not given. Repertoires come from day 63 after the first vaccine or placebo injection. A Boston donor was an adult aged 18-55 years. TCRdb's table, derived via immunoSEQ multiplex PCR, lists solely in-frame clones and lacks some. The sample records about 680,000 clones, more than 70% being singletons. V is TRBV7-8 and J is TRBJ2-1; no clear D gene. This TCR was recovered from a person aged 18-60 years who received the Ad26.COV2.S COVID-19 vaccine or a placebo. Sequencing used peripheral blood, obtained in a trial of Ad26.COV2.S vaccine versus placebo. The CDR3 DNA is TGTGCCAGCAGCTTAGAGGAGCAGTTCTTC. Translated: CASSLEEQFF.